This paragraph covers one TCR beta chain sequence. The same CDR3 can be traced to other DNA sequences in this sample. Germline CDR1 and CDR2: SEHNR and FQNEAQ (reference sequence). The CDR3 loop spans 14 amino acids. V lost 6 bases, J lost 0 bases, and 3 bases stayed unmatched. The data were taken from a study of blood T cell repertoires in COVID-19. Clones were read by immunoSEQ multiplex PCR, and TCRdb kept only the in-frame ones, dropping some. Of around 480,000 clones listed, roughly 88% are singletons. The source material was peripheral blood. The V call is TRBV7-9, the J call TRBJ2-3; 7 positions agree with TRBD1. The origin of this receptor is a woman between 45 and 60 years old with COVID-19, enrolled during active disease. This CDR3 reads CASSLQGSTDTQYF. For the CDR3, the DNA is TGTGCCAGCAGTCTACAGGGGAGCACAGATACGCAGTATTTT.